Listed below are T cell receptor beta chains from one sample, sequenced in a study of cytomegalovirus exposure and HLA in healthy donors. Sequencing was performed with immunoSEQ multiplex PCR; in TCRdb, only in-frame clones are kept and a portion is missing. The table records some 190,000 clones, 74% of them present only once. Sequencing used PBMCs. Receptor source: a woman aged 25 to 39 in good health and CMV-seropositive. Each CDR3 is given with its conserved first and last residue. D genes are given only for firm matches. Not all rows give a size; the values are once, few, many and, for expanded clones, a class.

TRBV16,few,TRBJ2-4,TRBD2,TGTGCCAGCAGCCAACTGGCGGGAGGATCCAAAAACATTCAGTACTTC,CASSQLAGGSKNIQYF
TRBV27,few,TRBJ2-1,NA,TGTGCCAGCAGTTTCAGCGCGGGCAATGAGCAGTTCTTC,CASSFSAGNEQFF
TRBV7-6,NA,TRBJ2-5,TRBD2,TGTGCCAGCAGCCCTCTGACTAGCGGGAGGGCCCAAGAGACCCAGTACTTC,CASSPLTSGRAQETQYF
TRBV7-2,few,TRBJ2-3,NA,TGTGCCAGCAGCTTAGGGCGGGTTAGCACAGATACGCAGTATTTT,CASSLGRVSTDTQYF
TRBV5-1,NA,TRBJ1-5,TRBD1,TGCGCCAGCAGCTTCGGGACAGGAGGAACAAATCAGCCCCAGCATTTT,CASSFGTGGTNQPQHF
TRBV28,NA,TRBJ1-5,NA,TGTGCCAGCAGCTGGGGGGGGGAAGGCAATCAGCCCCAGCATTTT,CASSWGGEGNQPQHF
TRBV19,NA,TRBJ1-1,NA,TGTGCCAGTAGTATCAAGCGAAACACTGAAGCTTTCTTT,CASSIKRNTEAFF
TRBV28,NA,TRBJ2-7,NA,TGTGCCAGCAGTTCCCCCGGGGCGGGACGGTCCTACGAGCAGTACTTC,CASSSPGAGRSYEQYF
TRBV19,NA,TRBJ2-1,TRBD2,TGTGCCAGTAGGCAGATAGCGGGAGGGTGGAATGAGCAGTTCTTC,CASRQIAGGWNEQFF
TRBV5-4,NA,TRBJ1-1,TRBD1,TGTGCCAGCAGTTCAGATCAGGGGGCTTACACTGAAGCTTTCTTT,CASSSDQGAYTEAFF
TRBV6-6,NA,TRBJ2-3,TRBD2,TGTGCCAGCAGAGACACTAGCGGGCCTCGACCTGATACGCAGTATTTT,CASRDTSGPRPDTQYF
TRBV5-1,NA,TRBJ2-5,TRBD2,TGCGCCAGCAGCTGGCGGGCGGGAGGGGAGACCCAGTACTTC,CASSWRAGGETQYF
TRBV7-9,NA,TRBJ1-3,NA,TGTGCCAGCAGCCCTATGGGGGCCTCTGGAAACACCATATATTTT,CASSPMGASGNTIYF
TRBV7-7,few,TRBJ2-7,TRBD1,TGTGCTAGCAGCCCCGGGACAGGGCGTTCCGACGAGCAGTACTTC,CASSPGTGRSDEQYF
TRBV27,NA,TRBJ1-2,TRBD1,TGTGCCAGCAGTCCCCCGACAGGGAAAATGGTCGGCTACACCTTC,CASSPPTGKMVGYTF
TRBV25-1,NA,TRBJ1-2,NA,TGTGCCAGCAGTGAATGGCCAGGCAAAGGCTACACCTTC,CASSEWPGKGYTF
TRBV19,NA,TRBJ2-7,NA,TGTGCCAGTAGTATTCAGGGAAGGTACGAGCAGTACTTC,CASSIQGRYEQYF
TRBV5-1,NA,TRBJ2-3,NA,TGCGCCAGCAGCTTGTCCGGGGTGGGCACAGATACGCAGTATTTT,CASSLSGVGTDTQYF
TRBV18,NA,TRBJ2-7,TRBD1,TGTGCCAGCTCCCCGGGACAGATCACCTACGAGCAGTACTTC,CASSPGQITYEQYF
TRBV6-6,few,TRBJ1-1,NA,TGTGCCAGCAGTTCAGGGAACACTGAAGCTTTCTTT,CASSSGNTEAFF
TRBV5-8,NA,TRBJ2-7,NA,TGTGCCAGCAGCTTGAACCTCCAGGTGCCGTACGAGCAGTACTTC,CASSLNLQVPYEQYF
TRBV6-5,NA,TRBJ2-7,NA,TGTGCCAGCAGTTACGGCCAGGGTCCCTACGAGCAGTACTTC,CASSYGQGPYEQYF
TRBV27,NA,TRBJ2-1,TRBD2,TGTGCCAGCAGTTCGGGACTAGAATCGGGTGAGCAGTTCTTC,CASSSGLESGEQFF
TRBV6-5,few,TRBJ2-1,TRBD2,TGTGCCAGCTCTCCCGGGACTAGCGGGAGTGATGAGCAGTTCTTC,CASSPGTSGSDEQFF
TRBV28,NA,TRBJ1-5,NA,TGTGCCGGCAGTTTGACAAACGGGGTATCCCAGCATTTT,CAGSLTNGVSQHF
TRBV5-1,NA,TRBJ2-7,NA,TGCGCCAGCAGCTTCGACAGTTCCTACGAGCAGTACTTC,CASSFDSSYEQYF
TRBV27,NA,TRBJ2-7,NA,TGTGCCAGCAGTTTCTTGGCAGGGGCTCACGAGCAGTACTTC,CASSFLAGAHEQYF
TRBV14,NA,TRBJ2-7,TRBD2,TGTGCCAGCAGCCGACTCGGGACTAGCAACTACGAGCAGTACTTC,CASSRLGTSNYEQYF
TRBV6-4,NA,TRBJ2-1,TRBD2,TGTGCCAGCAGCGCCACAACCGGGGGGGTTTACAATGAGCAGTTCTTC,CASSATTGGVYNEQFF
TRBV5-1,NA,TRBJ2-7,NA,TGCGCCAGCAGCTTGGTCGGTTTCTACGAGCAGTACTTC,CASSLVGFYEQYF
TRBV6-5,few,TRBJ1-3,NA,TGTGCCAGCAGTTACGCGGGGATGGGAAACACCATATATTTT,CASSYAGMGNTIYF
TRBV19,NA,TRBJ1-4,NA,TGTGCCAGTACGACCACCGAGCGGACGAGGATGGGAAAACTGTTTTTT,CASTTTERTRMGKLFF
TRBV7-8,once,TRBJ2-5,TRBD1,TGTGCCAGCAGGCGACAGGGTATCGAGACCCAGTACTTC,CASRRQGIETQYF
TRBV7-9,NA,TRBJ2-5,NA,TGTGCCAGCAGCTTAAGCACAGGGCAAGAGACCCAGTACTTC,CASSLSTGQETQYF
TRBV18,NA,TRBJ1-1,NA,TGTGCCAGCTCACCACAGAGCGTCCGCCCAAGCACTGAAGCTTTCTTT,CASSPQSVRPSTEAFF
TRBV29-1,NA,TRBJ2-7,NA,TGCAGCGTTGTTGGCGGGTCTACCTACGAGCAGTACTTC,CSVVGGSTYEQYF
TRBV28,NA,TRBJ2-7,NA,TGTGCCAGCAGGATGACAGTTTACGAGCAGTACTTC,CASRMTVYEQYF
TRBV6-4,NA,TRBJ1-1,NA,TGTGCCAGCAAGAGAAGCAGGGTGAACACTGAAGCTTTCTTT,CASKRSRVNTEAFF
TRBV21-1,NA,TRBJ1-4,NA,TGTGCCAGCAGTCAGTATCGCGAAAAACTGTTTTTT,CASSQYREKLFF
TRBV5-1,NA,TRBJ2-5,TRBD2,TGCGCCAGCAGCTTGGCCGGACAGCGGGGGGGGTCCCAGACCCAGTACTTC,CASSLAGQRGGSQTQYF
TRBV11-2,NA,TRBJ1-1,NA,TGTGCCAGCAGCAAAGGGGGGGGCACTGAAGCTTTCTTT,CASSKGGGTEAFF
TRBV6-6,NA,TRBJ1-4,NA,TGTGCCAGCACCCACAGGATTGCAACTAATGAAAAACTGTTTTTT,CASTHRIATNEKLFF
TRBV5-4,NA,TRBJ2-7,TRBD1,TGTGCCAGCAGCTTGGAGACAGGGTGGGAGCAGTACTTC,CASSLETGWEQYF
TRBV28,NA,TRBJ1-5,NA,TGTGCCAGCAGTTTATGGGGGGGGCCCCAGCATTTT,CASSLWGGPQHF
TRBV7-9,NA,TRBJ2-7,NA,TGTGCCAGCAGCCCTAGCACCTCCTACGGGCAGTACTTC,CASSPSTSYGQYF
TRBV5-1,few,TRBJ2-1,NA,TGCGCCAGCAGCCCGGAGGGCCTAAATGAGCAGTTCTTC,CASSPEGLNEQFF
TRBV28,NA,TRBJ2-2,TRBD2,TGTGCCAGCATTACTAGCGGTACGAACACCGGGGAGCTGTTTTTT,CASITSGTNTGELFF
TRBV11-2,NA,TRBJ1-5,TRBD1,TGTGCCAGCAGTTTCGGGCGAGGGGGCCTAAATCAGCCCCAGCATTTT,CASSFGRGGLNQPQHF
TRBV4-1,NA,TRBJ1-1,TRBD1,TGCGCCAGCAGCCAATTACTACCGGGACAGGGGAACACTGAAGCTTCCTTT,CASSQLLPGQGNTEASF
TRBV6-6,NA,TRBJ2-5,TRBD1,TGTGCCAGCAGTTACGACAGGGGGCGGGAGACCCAGTACTTC,CASSYDRGRETQYF
TRBV4-2,NA,TRBJ2-7,NA,TGTGCCAGCAGCCAAGAAGGTGGGACATACTACGAGCAGTACTTC,CASSQEGGTYYEQYF
TRBV2,few,TRBJ2-2,TRBD1,TGTGCCAGCAGTGAGGACAGGGCCCCCAGTACCGGGGAGCTGTTTTTT,CASSEDRAPSTGELFF
TRBV6-5,few,TRBJ2-5,NA,TGTGCCAGCAGTCCCCTTGAGCGTCAAGAGACCCAGTACTTC,CASSPLERQETQYF
TRBV18,NA,TRBJ2-1,TRBD2,TGTGCCAGCTCACCACAATCTAGCGGTAGCTCCTACAATGAGCAGTTCTTC,CASSPQSSGSSYNEQFF